This TCR beta chain was sequenced for a study of blood T cell repertoires in COVID-19 (dated by TCRdb to about 2020). With respect to the entire study: The collaborator samples originated in the United States, Italy and Spain and spanned the acute and convalescent phases of COVID-19. Where HLA class I and class II types were available, the types were taken from metadata supplied by the sample provider, not from assay-based typing. A freely available public database, intended as a resource for researchers studying the immune response to SARS-CoV-2, is where the repertoires were released. The prospective study material was composed of cDNA or gDNA derived from T cells, B-cell-depleted T cells, or PBMCs. Sample metadata almost always included a de-identified subject ID, COVID-19 status, age in years and sex. Samples came from the ongoing ImmuneRACE study (first 160 participants) plus 1,254 subjects from 6 global collaborators. Subjects who had been exposed to COVID-19, were actively infected with it, or had recovered from it provided the deeply sampled blood TCRbeta repertoires that made up the dataset. The research as a whole found: The quantity of clinical and demographic metadata differed by source and by participant and was supplied without curation.

TCRbeta CDR3 regions were amplified from genomic DNA by means of the immunoSEQ Assay, a bias-controlled multiplex PCR. In the original analysis: The number of nucleated cells in each sample was estimated by amplification of reference gene primers within the assay. To quantify the absolute abundance of each unique TCRbeta CDR3 rearrangement, sequence reads were collapsed and filtered. For each sample, productive Simpson clonality was calculated by taking the square root of Simpson's diversity index across productive rearrangements. Not all clones reach the TCRdb copy of this immuneACCESS table, which keeps in-frame sequences only. Checked studies attribute under half of the gap to unresolved V genes and leave the rest unexplained. The DNA gave D and trimming, while V, J and clone size come from that table. The sample contains about 320,000 clones, under 95% of them found a single time. Clones ranked in the top ten supply roughly 2.6% of the sample.

Trimming removed 5 bases from V and 5 bases from J; the gene matches leave 7 bases unexplained. From the germline V gene (reference sequence), CDR1 is LNHDA and CDR2 is SQIVND. Spanning cysteine to phenylalanine, the CDR3 consists of 15 amino acids. Only the CDR3 part of the read is kept: 45 bases, read in frame from the first base. A single count supports this clone. Its antigen specificity is not known. No base qualities exist here, and no much larger clone lies one base off it. Enrolling through a virtual design, the prospective study's participants ranged in age from about 18 to 89 years and lived across 20 to 25 United States geographic areas. In the prospective study, cohorts were assigned on the basis of participant-reported clinical history obtained from a screening survey and a study questionnaire. Recovered participants in ImmuneRACE Cohort 3 were defined by two consecutive negative NP/OP PCR tests, clearance by a healthcare professional, or resolution of symptoms. Each participant in the prospective study had whole blood, serum and a nasopharyngeal or oropharyngeal swab collected by mobile phlebotomists. Additional blood draws and questionnaires over an approximately 2-month period could optionally be provided by prospective study participants. Before DNA extraction, prospective study blood samples were shipped either frozen or at room temperature.

The chain was built from TRBV19 and TRBJ1-1, with TRBD1 matching 11 junction bases. The sequencing input was PBMCs or T cells enriched from blood (not recorded which). This TCR was recovered from a man aged 60 to 75 who had recovered from COVID-19. In nucleotides, the sequence is TGTGCCAGTAGTTTGGGACAGGGGGGTAGGACTGAAGCTTTCTTT. Its protein is CASSLGQGGRTEAFF.